The 16 T cell receptor beta chains below come from one sample, sequenced in a study of T cells in localized non-small cell lung cancer. Some clones are missing from TCRdb's copy, which holds only in-frame ones; the method was immunoSEQ multiplex PCR. Altogether 1,400 or so clones are present, 16% being singletons, with the ten largest covering about 8.6%. Sequenced material: normal lung tissue next to the tumor, taken before any cancer treatment. These receptors were obtained from a woman between 35 and 70 years old with stage I lung adenocarcinoma.

The chain couples TRBV19 to TRBJ1-3, with D possibly TRBD1 on 6 matching bases. V lost 4 bases and J 4 bases, leaving 20 bases between the germline ends. The CDR3 has 17 amino acids. CDR1 LNHDA and CDR2 SQIVND come from the germline V gene (reference sequence). Written as DNA, the CDR3 is TGTGCCAGTAGTACAACCACCCCAGGGGCCGGGGGAAACACCATATATTTT. Amino acids: CASSTTTPGAGGNTIYF.

This clone was picked up a small number of times. The chain has TRBV9 and TRBJ2-3; 7 bases are a match to TRBD2. Germline CDR1 and CDR2: SGDLS and YYNGEE. This CDR3 contains 14 residues. V was clipped by 3 bases and J by 8 bases; unmatched bases: 9. CDR3 amino acids: CASSDTTTGGTQYF. The CDR3 bases are TGTGCCAGCAGCGATACAACGACGGGGGGTACGCAGTATTTT.

This clone is classed as medium-sized. V is TRBV11-3 and J is TRBJ2-5, with TRBD2 matching over 11 bases. The germline CDR1 and CDR2 sequences are SGHNT and YENEEA. There are 16 residues in the CDR3. V shed 6 bases, J shed 0 bases, and the junction held 6 bases outside the gene matches. The CDR3 spells CASSGTSGGHQETQYF. CDR3 nucleotide sequence: TGTGCCAGCAGTGGCACTAGCGGGGGCCACCAAGAGACCCAGTACTTC.

The chain links TRBV11-3 to TRBJ1-1; D is ambiguous. This CDR3 has 15 amino acids. Trimming left V 1 base short and J 4 bases short, with 13 bases between. Germline assignment: CDR1 SGHNT and CDR2 YENEEA. The CDR3 protein is CASSLVNSFGTEAFF. CDR3 bases: TGTGCCAGCAGCTTAGTAAACAGCTTCGGCACTGAAGCTTTCTTT.

The chain carries TRBV19 and TRBJ2-7; D possibly corresponds to TRBD2 (6 bases). CDR1 LNHDA and CDR2 SQIVND come from the germline V gene (reference sequence). V gave up 6 bases and J gave up 3 bases, with 15 bases separating them. The CDR3 is 14 residues long. The CDR3 nucleotides read TGTGCCAGTAGCCTAGCGTGGGGACTCTACGAGCAGTACTTC. As protein: CASSLAWGLYEQYF.

This clone is medium-sized in the sample. V is TRBV11-3 and J is TRBJ2-2; D perhaps matches TRBD1 (5 bases). Trimming took 5 bases from V and 0 from J, leaving 19 bases between them. This CDR3 comprises 18 residues. Germline V gene sequence: CDR1 SGHNT, CDR2 YENEEA. CDR3 sequence reads: CASSRLILQAPNTGELFF. CDR3 in DNA: TGTGCCAGCAGCCGACTTATCTTACAGGCTCCGAACACCGGGGAGCTGTTTTTT.

The chain employs TRBV19 and TRBJ1-2, with D unclear. The V gene's germline CDR1 is LNHDA and CDR2 SQIVND (reference sequence). Between the trimmed V and J ends, which lost 0 bases and 8 bases, there was a span of 10 bases. The CDR3 sequence is 13 residues long. The CDR3 DNA follows: TGTGCCAGTAGTATAGAGCGGACGCGGGGCTACACCTTC. Residues: CASSIERTRGYTF.

J is TRBJ1-3 and V is TRBV6-8; D uncertain. Germline V CDR1 and CDR2: MNHGY, SAAAGT. The CDR3 contains 15 residues. Deletions cut 0 bases from V and 1 base from J, with 7 bases between. The CDR3 is CASSYSSGSGNTIYF. The CDR3 DNA follows: TGTGCCAGCAGTTACTCAAGCGGGTCTGGAAACACCATATATTTT.

Only a few counts were recorded for this clone. V and J are TRBV30 and TRBJ2-1, with D unresolved. This CDR3 comprises 14 residues. The germline V gene has CDR1 GTSNPN and CDR2 SVGIG (reference sequence). V dropped 0 bases and J dropped 3 bases, with 9 bases sitting between them. The CDR3 loop is CAWSVRTDYNEQFF. In DNA form, the CDR3 reads TGTGCCTGGAGTGTACGTACAGACTACAATGAGCAGTTCTTC.

The chain uses TRBV23-1 and TRBJ1-3, with D possibly being TRBD1 (6 bases). TRBV23-1 is an ORF, with its function uncertain. This CDR3 region has 16 residues. V lost 0 bases and J lost 6, with 15 bases in between. The CDR3 nucleotides are TGCGCCAGCAGTCAATCTGACAGGAGGTTCCTAAACACCATATATTTT. It specifies CASSQSDRRFLNTIYF.

This clone was recorded a few times. Written as DNA, the CDR3 is TGTGCCAGCAGCGTAGACCTCCGGGGGCGGATGGATACGCAGTATTTT. Protein product: CASSVDLRGRMDTQYF. The chain is built from TRBV9 and TRBJ2-3; D possibly uses TRBD1 or TRBD2 (6 bases each). This CDR3 contains 16 residues. V lost 0 bases and J 6 bases, leaving 17 bases between the germline ends. Germline V gene lookup returns CDR1 SGDLS and CDR2 YYNGEE.

By share, this clone ranks as medium-sized. The V gene is TRBV4-1, the J gene TRBJ2-1, with TRBD2 identical over 14 bases. Germline V gives CDR1 MGHRA, CDR2 YSYEKL. J lost 3 bases, V lost 3 bases, and 10 bases had no gene match. The CDR3 totals 19 residues. The CDR3 reads CASSHPGLAGGPNYNEQFF. The CDR3 region has the DNA TGCGCCAGCAGCCACCCAGGACTAGCGGGGGGCCCGAACTACAATGAGCAGTTCTTC.

This clone is classed as medium-sized. This chain joins TRBV6-1 and TRBJ2-3; 10 bases map to TRBD2. CDR1 and CDR2 (germline): MNHNS, SASEGT. This CDR3 region has 16 residues. With V trimmed by 1 base and J by 4 bases, 5 bases remained unmatched. The CDR3 protein is CASSEEERGGPDTQYF. In DNA, the CDR3 is TGTGCCAGCAGTGAAGAGGAGCGGGGGGGCCCAGATACGCAGTATTTT.

The chain has TRBV29-1 and TRBJ2-5; the match to TRBD1 covers 8 bases. The J segment lost 1 base and the V segment lost 7 bases, leaving 8 bases of the junction unmatched. CDR1 is SQVTM, CDR2 ANQGSEA, per germline. CDR3 length: 14 residues. CDR3 sequence reads: CSGTQGAGQETQYF. CDR3 DNA sequence: TGCAGCGGGACTCAGGGGGCGGGCCAAGAGACCCAGTACTTC.

This clone was counted only a few times. The J gene is TRBJ1-6, the V gene TRBV6-8; TRBD1 is a possible D gene (6 bases). There are 13 residues in the CDR3. Per the germline V gene, CDR1 is MNHGY and CDR2 is SAAAGT. Trimming took 8 bases from V and 11 from J, leaving 16 bases between them. This CDR3 reads CASHVTGLAPLHF. CDR3 bases: TGTGCCAGCCACGTAACAGGGTTGGCACCCCTCCACTTT.

This clone is medium-sized (0.01 to 0.1%). The J gene is TRBJ1-2, the V gene TRBV4-1, with a weak D call TRBD1 (6 bases). Germline lookup yields CDR1 MGHRA and CDR2 YSYEKL. This CDR3 is built from 15 residues. Trimming stripped 0 bases from V and 3 bases from J, with 11 bases between. The chain's CDR3 is CASSQERGAHYGYTF. DNA for the CDR3: TGCGCCAGCAGCCAAGAGCGGGGGGCCCACTATGGCTACACCTTC.